The 31 T cell receptor beta chains below all came from one sample that was sequenced in a study of metastatic and nonmetastatic thyroid tumors. Not a single patient had been given any form of treatment at any point before undergoing thyroid surgery. MiXCR reprocessed the PCR reads for TCRdb. The data hold roughly 20,000 clones, with roughly 28% observed a single time. The sample consisted of tumor tissue. The receptors were sampled from a male donor with papillary thyroid cancer or a benign thyroid nodule (not recorded which). Some clones in this sample may be carry-over from other donors' samples.

In its sample, this clone was seen a few times. The same CDR3 is also encoded by other DNA sequences in this sample. V and J are TRBV6-1 and TRBJ1-4, with 7 positions matching TRBD1. V shed 6 bases and J 6 bases; nucleotides not matched to a gene: 7. Germline CDR1 MNHNS, CDR2 SASEGT. The CDR3 length is 14 residues. The CDR3: CASRQTGTHEKLFF. The CDR3 DNA is TGTGCCAGCAGACAGACAGGGACGCATGAAAAACTGTTTTTT.

This clone was recorded a few times. No conserved phenylalanine or tryptophan ends this CDR3, so it is likely a read error. The genes are TRBV6-1 and TRBJ2-7; 7 nucleotides match TRBD1. The ends lost 6 bases at V and 3 bases at J; junction bases unmatched: 14. The CDR3 loop spans 16 amino acids. CDR1 and CDR2 from the germline V gene are MNHNS and SASEGT. Written as DNA, the CDR3 is TGTGCCAGCAGACACGGGACAGTGGGAACTAACTACGAGCAGTACTCC. As protein: CASRHGTVGTNYEQYS.

CDR3 protein: CASSLQGFFQPQHF. CDR3 bases: TGTGCCAGCAGCCTACAAGGGTTTTTTCAGCCCCAGCATTTT. The rearrangement links TRBV7-8 to TRBJ1-5; D remains unclear. This CDR3 spans 14 amino acids. The V end lost 5 bases, the J end lost 6 bases, and 14 bases lay between the germline ends. Germline CDR1 reads SGHVS; CDR2 reads FQNEAQ. Supplemented by reference TRBV7-8 and TRBJ1-5, the full variable domain reads GAGVSQSPRYKVAKRGQDVALRCDPISGHVSLFWYQQALGQGPEFLTYFQNEAQLDKSGLPSDRFFAERPEGSVSTLKIQRTQQEDSAVYLCASSLQGFFQPQHFGDGTRLSIL.

Sample share makes this clone medium-sized. Other DNA variants within this sample encode the same CDR3. The chain recombines TRBV5-1 with TRBJ2-7; a weak D match, TRBD1 (6 bases). The V gene lost 1 base and the J gene lost 0 bases, with 8 bases spanning the gap. This CDR3 has 14 amino acids. Per the germline V gene, CDR1 is SGHRS and CDR2 is YFSETQ. The chain's CDR3 is CASSLSGASYEQYF. CDR3 nucleotide sequence: TGCGCCAGCAGCTTGTCAGGGGCCTCCTACGAGCAGTACTTC. The whole variable domain, filled in from reference TRBV5-1 and TRBJ2-7, reads KAGVTQTPRYLIKTRGQQVTLSCSPISGHRSVSWYQQTPGQGLQFLFEYFSETQRNKGNFPGRFSGRQFSNSRSEMNVSTLELGDSALYLCASSLSGASYEQYFGPGTRLTVT.

The chain employs TRBV5-1 and TRBJ2-7; 7 nucleotides match TRBD1. The CDR3 is 13 amino acids. Looked up from germline, CDR1 is SGHRS and CDR2 is YFSETQ. V lost 0 bases, J lost 7 bases, and 4 bases stayed unmatched. CDR3 region: CASSLGQGWEQYF. In nucleotides, the CDR3 is TGCGCCAGCAGCTTGGGACAGGGCTGGGAGCAGTACTTC.

This clone was seen many times. The CDR3 loop reads CASIMEDTSPLHF. For the CDR3, the DNA is TGTGCCAGCATAATGGAGGATACTTCACCCCTCCACTTT. The genes are TRBV6-1 and TRBJ1-6; D not resolved. The CDR3 length is 13 residues. Germline CDR1 is MNHNS and CDR2 is SASEGT. Trimming took off 7 bases at V and 9 bases at J, with 13 bases between the two ends.

This chain uses TRBV20-1 with TRBJ2-3; unclear D gene. This CDR3 is 15 amino acids long. Germline loops: CDR1 DFQATT, CDR2 SNEGSKA (reference sequence). This CDR3 reads CSSKALGVPTDTQYF. The CDR3 nucleotides read TGCAGCTCCAAGGCGCTTGGGGTCCCCACAGATACGCAGTATTTT.

In this sample, this clone turned up a few times. The J gene is TRBJ1-5, the V gene TRBV6-1; D gene unclear. Trimming removed 5 bases from V and 5 bases from J, with 16 bases in between. In germline, CDR1 is MNHNS, CDR2 SASEGT. CDR3 length equals 15 residues. This chain's CDR3 is CASSRGGEWHQPQHF. CDR3 sequence (DNA): TGTGCCAGCAGTCGGGGAGGCGAGTGGCATCAGCCCCAGCATTTT.

This clone was seen only a few times. Germline and junction disagree at one end, which may indicate a read error. The V gene is TRBV12-3 or TRBV12-4, the J gene TRBJ2-2; D is possibly TRBD2 (5 bases). The CDR3 sequence is 13 residues long. CDR3 nucleotide sequence: TGTGCCAGCAGTTCCCAGGTCCCCGGGGATCTGTTTTTT. It is translated as CASSSQVPGDLFF.

This clone came up a few times. The rearrangement uses TRBV2 and TRBJ1-1; unclear D gene. The CDR3 extends over 13 amino acids. Germline CDR1 is SNHLY and CDR2 is FYNNEI. V was clipped by 2 bases and J by 11 bases, with 15 bases between them. The CDR3 here is CASSESSAGRAFF. CDR3 bases: TGTGCCAGCAGTGAATCATCAGCCGGAAGGGCTTTCTTT.

The chain carries TRBV7-2 and TRBJ2-7; TRBD2 matches 10 bases. Germline-derived CDR1 and CDR2 are SGHTA and FQGNSA. The V segment lost 6 bases and the J segment 2 bases; nucleotides outside the gene matches: 1. The CDR3 consists of 13 residues. The CDR3 sequence: CASRLAGAYEQYF. CDR3 sequence (DNA): TGTGCCAGCAGGCTAGCGGGGGCCTACGAGCAGTACTTC. Drawing the rest from reference TRBV7-2 and TRBJ2-7, the complete variable domain is GAGVSQSPSNKVTEKGKDVELRCDPISGHTALYWYRQSLGQGLEFLIYFQGNSAPDKSGLPSDRFSAERTGGSVSTLTIQRTQQEDSAVYLCASRLAGAYEQYFGPGTRLTVT.

This clone appeared many times. With a much larger clone just one base away, this may be a read error. V and J are TRBV11-1 and TRBJ1-3; D not resolved. This CDR3 is built from 16 residues. In germline, CDR1 is SGHAT, CDR2 FQDESV (reference sequence). Here the CDR3 reads CASSLNLGSDGDTIYF. The CDR3 DNA reads TGTGCCAGCAGCTTGAATTTGGGAAGTGATGGAGACACCATATATTTT.

This clone was seen a single time. This chain links TRBV19 with TRBJ2-7; 11 positions match TRBD2. The junction had 3 bases not matched to a gene; V was cut back by 5 bases and J by 3 bases. The CDR3 is 14 amino acids. CDR1 is LNHDA and CDR2 is SQIVND in the germline V gene (reference sequence). CDR3 loop: CASSGLAGFYEQYF. CDR3 nucleotide sequence: TGTGCCAGTAGTGGACTAGCGGGTTTCTACGAGCAGTACTTC.

This chain joins TRBV4-2 and TRBJ2-7; the D gene is possibly TRBD1 (5 bases). Between the trimmed V and J ends, which lost 0 bases and 2 bases, there was a span of 14 bases. The CDR3 spans 16 residues. The V gene's germline CDR1 is LGHNA and CDR2 YNFKEQ. CDR3: CASSQDLGDSAYEQYF. The CDR3 DNA sequence: TGTGCCAGCAGCCAAGATTTGGGCGACAGTGCCTACGAGCAGTACTTC.

Ten or more counts support this clone. This rearrangement joins TRBV19 to TRBJ1-5; no clear D gene. CDR3 size: 13 residues. Germline assignment: CDR1 LNHDA and CDR2 SQIVND (reference sequence). The ends were cut back, 3 bases at V and 5 bases at J, with 8 bases in the middle. In DNA, the CDR3 is TGTGCCAGTAGTATTACAGCCCATCAGCCCCAGCATTTT. Its protein is CASSITAHQPQHF.

This chain joins TRBV30 and TRBJ1-3; D gene uncertain. The CDR3 covers 14 residues. Per germline, CDR1 GTSNPN and CDR2 SVGIG (reference sequence). V lost 4 bases, J lost 3 bases, and 13 bases lay in between. CDR3 nucleotide sequence: TGTGCCTGGAAGCGGAACACGTTTGGAAACACCATATATTTT. As protein: CAWKRNTFGNTIYF.

The CDR3: CATSTPDRGNTIYF. CDR3 DNA sequence: TGTGCCACCAGCACACCAGATCGGGGAAACACCATATATTTT. The chain combines TRBV24-1 with TRBJ1-3; D not resolved. Looked up from germline, CDR1 is KGHDR and CDR2 is SFDVKD. V lost 7 bases, J lost 4 bases, and 13 bases lay in between. The CDR3 loop spans 14 amino acids.

The chain links TRBV10-3 to TRBJ1-2, with 9 bases that match TRBD1. The V segment lost 8 bases and the J segment 2 bases; nucleotides outside the gene matches: 6. Germline V gives CDR1 ENHRY, CDR2 SYGVKD. The CDR3 runs 14 residues. For the CDR3, the DNA is TGTGCCATCGCCTCCGGGACAGGGAACTATGGCTACACCTTC. This gives the protein CAIASGTGNYGYTF.

This clone occurred a few times. V is TRBV6-1 and J is TRBJ1-1; D gene uncertain. This CDR3 contains 15 residues. Deletions cut 5 bases from V and 4 bases from J, with 17 bases between. Germline assignment: CDR1 MNHNS and CDR2 SASEGT. The CDR3 DNA reads as TGTGCCAGCAGTCCAAAGCTAGGTTTGGGCACTGAAGCTTTCTTT. Translated: CASSPKLGLGTEAFF.

In its sample, this clone was seen once. The genes are TRBV4-1 and TRBJ2-3; 10 nucleotides align to TRBD2. CDR1 and CDR2 from the germline V gene are MGHRA and YSYEKL. The CDR3 runs 17 residues. The junction had 7 bases not matched to a gene; V was cut back by 0 bases and J by 4 bases. The CDR3 region has the DNA TGCGCCAGCAGCCAAGAATCAGCGGGAGGGCCGTCAGATACGCAGTATTTT. It codes for CASSQESAGGPSDTQYF.

This clone has ten or more counts. This chain uses TRBV6-5 with TRBJ2-1, with 10 bases lining up with TRBD2. J was trimmed by 8 bases and V by 2 bases; bases with no gene match: 9. Germline-derived CDR1 and CDR2 are MNHEY and SVGAGI. The CDR3 runs 16 residues. The CDR3 protein is CASSYLPSGSRDEQFF. The CDR3 DNA sequence: TGTGCCAGCAGTTACCTCCCTAGCGGGAGTAGGGATGAGCAGTTCTTC.

The chain joins TRBV4-1 to TRBJ2-5, with TRBD2 matching over 7 bases. V shed 3 bases, J shed 2 bases, and the junction held 6 bases outside the gene matches. Looked up from germline, CDR1 is MGHRA and CDR2 is YSYEKL. This CDR3 spans 15 amino acids. The CDR3 DNA reads TGCGCCAGCAGCCAGGCCTCAGCGGGACAAGAGACCCAGTACTTC. Translation: CASSQASAGQETQYF.

The rearrangement uses TRBV5-1 and TRBJ2-7; D is tentatively TRBD1 or TRBD2 (5 bases each). CDR3 length: 12 amino acids. Germline V gene lookup returns CDR1 SGHRS and CDR2 YFSETQ. V was trimmed by 2 bases and J by 5 bases, leaving 8 bases between them. The CDR3 loop is CASSLWGNEQYF. The CDR3 coding sequence is TGCGCCAGCAGCTTATGGGGGAACGAGCAGTACTTC.

The chain couples TRBV2 to TRBJ2-7; 7 bases map to TRBD1. The CDR3 consists of 14 residues. The V segment lost 5 bases and the J segment 5 bases; nucleotides outside the gene matches: 9. CDR1 SNHLY and CDR2 FYNNEI come from the germline V gene. CDR3 sequence: CASSFGQESDEQYF. The CDR3 bases are TGTGCCAGCAGTTTTGGACAGGAATCGGACGAGCAGTACTTC.

This clone is medium-sized within its sample. The chain joins TRBV2 to TRBJ1-3; TRBD1 aligns across 7 bases. Germline loops: CDR1 SNHLY, CDR2 FYNNEI. The CDR3 extends over 15 amino acids. CDR3 amino acids: CATGRGMGSGNTIYF. DNA for the CDR3: TGTGCGACAGGGCGCGGAATGGGCTCTGGAAACACCATATATTTT.

This clone occurred many times. This chain joins TRBV3-1 and TRBJ2-2; D ambiguous. The CDR3 is made up of 12 amino acids. Germline V gene sequence: CDR1 LGHDT, CDR2 YNNKEL (reference sequence). V shed 1 base and J shed 6 bases, with 3 bases lying between them. This CDR3 is CASSQGSGELFF. CDR3 sequence (DNA): TGTGCCAGCAGCCAAGGTTCCGGGGAGCTGTTTTTT.

As DNA, the CDR3 is TGTGCCAGCAGGACTAGCGGGAGTAAGGCAGATACGCAGTATTTT. Amino acid sequence: CASRTSGSKADTQYF. The V gene is TRBV6-2 or TRBV6-3, the J gene TRBJ2-3; TRBD2 matches 12 bases. The CDR3 extends over 15 amino acids. The germline CDR1 and CDR2 sequences are MNHEY and SVGEGT. V was pared by 6 bases and J by 4 bases, with 5 bases of the junction left unmatched.

This sequence joins TRBV7-2 and TRBJ2-7; possible D gene TRBD2, 6 bases. Per the germline V gene, CDR1 is SGHTA and CDR2 is FQGNSA. The ends were cut back, 5 bases at V and 1 base at J, with 15 bases in the middle. CDR3 length: 15 residues. CDR3 sequence: CASSPLVGGSYEQYF. CDR3 coding DNA: TGTGCCAGCAGCCCCCTCGTGGGGGGATCCTACGAGCAGTACTTC. Combining the CDR3 with reference TRBV7-2 and TRBJ2-7 gives the whole variable domain GAGVSQSPSNKVTEKGKDVELRCDPISGHTALYWYRQSLGQGLEFLIYFQGNSAPDKSGLPSDRFSAERTGGSVSTLTIQRTQQEDSAVYLCASSPLVGGSYEQYFGPGTRLTVT.

The J gene is TRBJ1-1, the V gene TRBV5-1; 10 bases line up with TRBD1. Looked up from germline, CDR1 is SGHRS and CDR2 is YFSETQ. After removal of 4 bases from V and 5 bases from J, the junction contained 14 bases not matched to a gene. CDR3 length equals 17 residues. The CDR3 bases are TGCGCCAGCAGCCAACCCACCGGGACAGGGGTCGGGACTGAAGCTTTCTTT. Translating it yields CASSQPTGTGVGTEAFF. Variable domain in full (rest from reference TRBV5-1 and TRBJ1-1): KAGVTQTPRYLIKTRGQQVTLSCSPISGHRSVSWYQQTPGQGLQFLFEYFSETQRNKGNFPGRFSGRQFSNSRSEMNVSTLELGDSALYLCASSQPTGTGVGTEAFFGQGTRLTVV.

In its sample, this clone was seen once. The chain employs TRBV20-1 and TRBJ2-7; TRBD1 matches 7 bases. The CDR3 runs to 12 residues. The trim removed 1 base at V and 6 bases at J, leaving 3 bases unmatched. CDR1 DFQATT and CDR2 SNEGSKA come from the germline V gene (reference sequence). The CDR3 loop is CSARAPGGEQYF. DNA of the CDR3: TGCAGTGCTAGAGCCCCAGGGGGCGAGCAGTACTTC.

About this clone: Without the conserved terminal phenylalanine or tryptophan, this CDR3 likely stems from a read error. The DNA is omitted, as the CDR3 cannot be located on it reliably, and the CDR3 follows TCRdb's listing. This chain uses TRBV20-1 with TRBJ1-1; TRBD1, as called in the table, went unchecked against the DNA. CDR1 DFQATT and CDR2 SNEGSKA come from the germline V gene (reference sequence). The CDR3 spans 13 amino acids, including both terminal residues. CDR3 region: CSAPGGRDTEDFS.